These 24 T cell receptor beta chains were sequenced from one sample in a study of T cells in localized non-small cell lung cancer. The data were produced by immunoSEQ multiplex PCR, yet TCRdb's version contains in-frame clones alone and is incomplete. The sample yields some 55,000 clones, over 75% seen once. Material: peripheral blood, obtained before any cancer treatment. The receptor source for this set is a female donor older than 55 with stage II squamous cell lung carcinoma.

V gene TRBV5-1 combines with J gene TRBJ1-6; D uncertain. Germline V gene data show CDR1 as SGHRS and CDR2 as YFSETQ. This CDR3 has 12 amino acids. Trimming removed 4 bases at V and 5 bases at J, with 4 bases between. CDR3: CASSVNNSPLHF. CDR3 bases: TGCGCCAGCAGCGTCAATAATTCACCCCTCCACTTT.

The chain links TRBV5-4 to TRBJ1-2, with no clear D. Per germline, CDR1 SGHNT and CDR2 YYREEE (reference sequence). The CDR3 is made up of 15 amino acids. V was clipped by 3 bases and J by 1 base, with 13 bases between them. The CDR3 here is CASSSIYPVNYGYTF. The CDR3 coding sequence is TGTGCCAGCAGCTCGATTTACCCTGTTAACTATGGCTACACCTTC.

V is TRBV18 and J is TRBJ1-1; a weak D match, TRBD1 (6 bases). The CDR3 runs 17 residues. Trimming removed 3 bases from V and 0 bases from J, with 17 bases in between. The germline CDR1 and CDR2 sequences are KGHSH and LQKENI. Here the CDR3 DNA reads TGTGCCAGCTCACCCCAAGGCCAGGGGTACATGAACACTGAAGCTTTCTTT. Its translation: CASSPQGQGYMNTEAFF.

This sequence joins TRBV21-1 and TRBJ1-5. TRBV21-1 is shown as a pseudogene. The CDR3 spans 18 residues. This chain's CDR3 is CASSKKPLYVISNQPQHF. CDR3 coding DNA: TGTGCCAGCAGCAAAAAGCCATTATACGTTATTAGCAATCAGCCCCAGCATTTT.

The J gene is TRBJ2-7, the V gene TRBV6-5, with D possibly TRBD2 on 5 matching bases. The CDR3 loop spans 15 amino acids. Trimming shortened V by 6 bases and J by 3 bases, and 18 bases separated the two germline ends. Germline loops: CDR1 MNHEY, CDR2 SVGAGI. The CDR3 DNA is TGTGCCAGCAGCTCCGGCGAGGTGGGGAGCTACGAGCAGTACTTC. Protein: CASSSGEVGSYEQYF.

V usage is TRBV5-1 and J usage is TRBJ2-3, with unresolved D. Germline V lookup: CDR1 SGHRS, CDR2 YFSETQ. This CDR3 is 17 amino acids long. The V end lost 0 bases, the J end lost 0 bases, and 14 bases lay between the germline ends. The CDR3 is CASSLEQNRKSTDTQYF. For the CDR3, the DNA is TGCGCCAGCAGCTTGGAGCAGAATCGAAAAAGCACAGATACGCAGTATTTT.

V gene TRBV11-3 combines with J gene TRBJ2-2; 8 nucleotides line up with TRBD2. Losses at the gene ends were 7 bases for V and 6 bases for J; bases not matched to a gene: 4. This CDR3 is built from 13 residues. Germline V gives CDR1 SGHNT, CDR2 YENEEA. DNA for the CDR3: TGTGCCAGCAAGGCTAGCGGGCCCGGGGAGCTGTTTTTT. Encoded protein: CASKASGPGELFF.

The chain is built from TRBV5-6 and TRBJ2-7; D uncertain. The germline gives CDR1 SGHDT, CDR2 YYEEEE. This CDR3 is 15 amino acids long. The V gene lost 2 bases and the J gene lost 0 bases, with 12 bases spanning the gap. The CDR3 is CASSFVSLSSYEQYF. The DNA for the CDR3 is TGTGCCAGCAGCTTCGTGAGTCTAAGCTCCTACGAGCAGTACTTC. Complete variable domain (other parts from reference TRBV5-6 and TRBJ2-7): DAGVTQSPTHLIKTRGQQVTLRCSPKSGHDTVSWYQQALGQGPQFIFQYYEEEERQRGNFPDRFSGHQFPNYSSELNVNALLLGDSALYLCASSFVSLSSYEQYFGPGTRLTVT.

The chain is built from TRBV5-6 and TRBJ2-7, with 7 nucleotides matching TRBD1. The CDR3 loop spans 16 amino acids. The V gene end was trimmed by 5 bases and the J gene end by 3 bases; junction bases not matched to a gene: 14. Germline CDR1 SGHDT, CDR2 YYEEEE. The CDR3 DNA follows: TGTGCCAGCAGGGAAGGACAGTCACAGGGGTACTACGAGCAGTACTTC. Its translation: CASREGQSQGYYEQYF.

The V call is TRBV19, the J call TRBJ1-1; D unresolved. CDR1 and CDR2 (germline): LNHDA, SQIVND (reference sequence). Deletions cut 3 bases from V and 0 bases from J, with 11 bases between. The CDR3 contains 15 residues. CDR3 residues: CASSISGPLNTEAFF. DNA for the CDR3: TGTGCCAGTAGTATCAGTGGACCGCTGAACACTGAAGCTTTCTTT.

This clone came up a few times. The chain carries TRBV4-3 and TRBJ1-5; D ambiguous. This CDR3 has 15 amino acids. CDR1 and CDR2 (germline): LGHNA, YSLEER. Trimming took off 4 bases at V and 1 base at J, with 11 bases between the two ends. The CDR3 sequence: CASSPGPVSNQPQHF. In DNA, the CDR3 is TGCGCCAGCAGCCCTGGGCCCGTGAGCAATCAGCCCCAGCATTTT.

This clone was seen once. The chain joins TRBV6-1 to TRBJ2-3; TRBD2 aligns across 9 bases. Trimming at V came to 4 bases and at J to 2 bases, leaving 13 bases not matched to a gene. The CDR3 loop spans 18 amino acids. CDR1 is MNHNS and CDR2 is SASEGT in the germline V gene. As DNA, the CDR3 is TGTGCCAGCAGTGTGGGGTCCATTAGCGGGGGCCTCACAGATACGCAGTATTTT. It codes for CASSVGSISGGLTDTQYF.

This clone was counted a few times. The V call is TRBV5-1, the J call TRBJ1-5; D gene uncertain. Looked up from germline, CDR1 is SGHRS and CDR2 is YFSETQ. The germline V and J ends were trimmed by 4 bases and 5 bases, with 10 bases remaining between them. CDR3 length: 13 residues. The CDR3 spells CASSPAGDQPQHF. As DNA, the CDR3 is TGCGCCAGCAGCCCCGCGGGAGATCAGCCCCAGCATTTT. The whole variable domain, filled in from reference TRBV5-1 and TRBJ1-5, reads KAGVTQTPRYLIKTRGQQVTLSCSPISGHRSVSWYQQTPGQGLQFLFEYFSETQRNKGNFPGRFSGRQFSNSRSEMNVSTLELGDSALYLCASSPAGDQPQHFGDGTRLSIL.

CDR3: CASSAGIGSYGYTF. DNA for the CDR3: TGTGCCAGCAGTGCGGGGATTGGAAGCTATGGCTACACCTTC. This rearrangement joins TRBV6-4 to TRBJ1-2; the D is unclear. From germline, CDR1 is MRHNA and CDR2 SNTAGT. The CDR3 runs to 14 residues. V dropped 4 bases and J dropped 4 bases, with 13 bases sitting between them.

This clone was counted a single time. Here the CDR3 reads CASSLRAGAKEGQGSGNTIYF. DNA for the CDR3: TGCGCCAGCAGCCTCAGGGCCGGTGCAAAGGAGGGACAAGGCTCTGGAAACACCATATATTTT. The chain recombines TRBV4-1 with TRBJ1-3; perhaps TRBD1 as D (6 bases). The CDR3 consists of 21 residues. Trimming left V 4 bases short and J 0 bases short, with 28 bases between. Germline CDR1 reads MGHRA; CDR2 reads YSYEKL.

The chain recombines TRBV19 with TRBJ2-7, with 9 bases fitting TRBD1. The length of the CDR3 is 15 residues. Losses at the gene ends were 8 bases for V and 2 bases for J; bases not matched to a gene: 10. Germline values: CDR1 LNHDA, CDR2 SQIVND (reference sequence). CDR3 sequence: CASCPGTGSTYEQYF. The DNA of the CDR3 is TGTGCCAGTTGCCCCGGGACAGGGAGTACCTACGAGCAGTACTTC.

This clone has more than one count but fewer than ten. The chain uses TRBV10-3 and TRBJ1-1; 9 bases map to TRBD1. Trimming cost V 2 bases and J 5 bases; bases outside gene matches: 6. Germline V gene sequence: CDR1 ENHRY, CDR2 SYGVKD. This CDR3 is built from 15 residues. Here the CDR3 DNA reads TGTGCCATCAGTGAGAGGGGGGACAGGGATACTGAAGCTTTCTTT. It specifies CAISERGDRDTEAFF.

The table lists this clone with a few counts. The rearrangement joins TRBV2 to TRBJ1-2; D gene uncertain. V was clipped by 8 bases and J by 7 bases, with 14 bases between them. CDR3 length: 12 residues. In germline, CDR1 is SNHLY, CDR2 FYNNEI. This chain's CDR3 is CASGGLGGGYTF. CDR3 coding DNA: TGTGCCAGCGGAGGGTTGGGCGGTGGCTACACCTTC.

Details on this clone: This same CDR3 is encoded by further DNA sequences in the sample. The CDR3 loop is CASSLGASYEQYF. In DNA form, the CDR3 reads TGTGCCAGCAGCTTGGGCGCTTCCTACGAGCAGTACTTC. The V call is TRBV7-3, the J call TRBJ2-7; D gene unclear. Trimming removed 3 bases at V and 1 base at J, with 7 bases between. The CDR3 sequence is 13 residues long. The germline CDR1 and CDR2 sequences are SGHTA and FQGTGA.

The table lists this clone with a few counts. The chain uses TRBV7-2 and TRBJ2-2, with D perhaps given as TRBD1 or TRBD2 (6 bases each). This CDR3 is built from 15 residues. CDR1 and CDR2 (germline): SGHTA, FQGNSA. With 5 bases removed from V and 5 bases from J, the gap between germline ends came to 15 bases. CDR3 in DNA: TGTGCCAGCAGCCTCGTAGGGGGGAGAACCGGGGAGCTGTTTTTT. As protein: CASSLVGGRTGELFF. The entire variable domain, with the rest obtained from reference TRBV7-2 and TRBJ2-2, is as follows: GAGVSQSPSNKVTEKGKDVELRCDPISGHTALYWYRQSLGQGLEFLIYFQGNSAPDKSGLPSDRFSAERTGGSVSTLTIQRTQQEDSAVYLCASSLVGGRTGELFFGEGSRLTVL.

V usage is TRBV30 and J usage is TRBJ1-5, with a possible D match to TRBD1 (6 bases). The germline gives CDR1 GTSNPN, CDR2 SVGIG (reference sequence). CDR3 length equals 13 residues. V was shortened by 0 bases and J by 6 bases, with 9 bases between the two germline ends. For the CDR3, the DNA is TGTGCCTGGAGTGTACGGGGGCGTCAGCCCCAGCATTTT. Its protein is CAWSVRGRQPQHF.

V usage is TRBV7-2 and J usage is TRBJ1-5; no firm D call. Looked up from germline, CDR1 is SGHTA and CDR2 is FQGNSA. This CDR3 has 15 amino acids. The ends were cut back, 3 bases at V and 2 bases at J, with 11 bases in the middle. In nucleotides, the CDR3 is TGTGCCAGCAGCTTTTCGACAACCGGCAATCAGCCCCAGCATTTT. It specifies CASSFSTTGNQPQHF.

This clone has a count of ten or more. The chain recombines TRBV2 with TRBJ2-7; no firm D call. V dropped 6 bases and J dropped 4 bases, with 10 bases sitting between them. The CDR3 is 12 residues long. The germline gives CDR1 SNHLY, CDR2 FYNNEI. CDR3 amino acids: CASRRTAYEQYF. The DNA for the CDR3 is TGTGCCAGCAGAAGGACCGCGTACGAGCAGTACTTC. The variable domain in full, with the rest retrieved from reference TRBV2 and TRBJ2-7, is EPEVTQTPSHQVTQMGQEVILRCVPISNHLYFYWYRQILGQKVEFLVSFYNNEISEKSEIFDDQFSVERPDGSNFTLKIRSTKLEDSAMYFCASRRTAYEQYFGPGTRLTVT.

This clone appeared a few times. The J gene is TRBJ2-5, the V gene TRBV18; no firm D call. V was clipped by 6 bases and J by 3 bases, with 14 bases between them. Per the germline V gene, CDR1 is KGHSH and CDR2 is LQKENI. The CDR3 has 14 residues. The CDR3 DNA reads TGTGCCAGCTCCCGCGATGGTGGAAAAGAGACCCAGTACTTC. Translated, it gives CASSRDGGKETQYF. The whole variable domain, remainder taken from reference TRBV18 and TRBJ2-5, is NAGVMQNPRHLVRRRGQEARLRCSPMKGHSHVYWYRQLPEEGLKFMVYLQKENIIDESGMPKERFSAEFPKEGPSILRIQQVVRGDSAAYFCASSRDGGKETQYFGPGTRLLVL.